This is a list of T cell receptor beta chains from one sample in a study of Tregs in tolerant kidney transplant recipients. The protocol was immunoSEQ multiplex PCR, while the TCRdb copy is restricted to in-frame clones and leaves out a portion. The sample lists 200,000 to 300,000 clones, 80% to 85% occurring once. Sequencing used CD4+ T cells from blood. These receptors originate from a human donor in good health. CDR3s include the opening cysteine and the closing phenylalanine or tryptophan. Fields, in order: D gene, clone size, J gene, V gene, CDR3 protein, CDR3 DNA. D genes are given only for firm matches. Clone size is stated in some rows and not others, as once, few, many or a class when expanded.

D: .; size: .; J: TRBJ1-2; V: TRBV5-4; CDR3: CASSLAGGYGYTF; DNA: TGTGCCAGCAGCTTGGCTGGGGGGTATGGCTACACCTTC
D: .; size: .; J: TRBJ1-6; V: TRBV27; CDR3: CASRPRGRIDNSPLHF; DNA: TGTGCCAGCAGACCCCGAGGGAGGATAGATAATTCACCCCTCCACTTT
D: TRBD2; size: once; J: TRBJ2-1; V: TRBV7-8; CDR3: CASSLLAGNEQFF; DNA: TGTGCCAGCAGCTTACTAGCGGGGAATGAGCAGTTCTTC
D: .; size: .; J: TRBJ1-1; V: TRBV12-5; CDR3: CASGLVRAKGHTEAFF; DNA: TGTGCTAGTGGTTTGGTAAGGGCGAAGGGTCACACTGAAGCTTTCTTT
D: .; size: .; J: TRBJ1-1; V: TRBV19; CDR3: CASSETVNTEAFF; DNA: TGTGCCAGTTCAGAAACAGTGAACACTGAAGCTTTCTTT
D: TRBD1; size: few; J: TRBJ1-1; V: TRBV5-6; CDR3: CASSKTGGTEAFF; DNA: TGTGCCAGCAGCAAAACAGGGGGCACTGAAGCTTTCTTT
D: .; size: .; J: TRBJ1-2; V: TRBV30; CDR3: CAWSTQWTGYTF; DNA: TGTGCCTGGAGTACGCAATGGACTGGCTACACCTTC
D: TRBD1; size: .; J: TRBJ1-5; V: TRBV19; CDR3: CASSTNRDRNQPQHF; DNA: TGTGCCAGTAGTACGAACCGGGACAGAAATCAGCCCCAGCATTTT
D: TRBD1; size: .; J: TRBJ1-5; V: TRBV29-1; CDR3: CSVLQGNLNQPQHF; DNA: TGCAGCGTTTTACAGGGGAACCTAAATCAGCCCCAGCATTTT
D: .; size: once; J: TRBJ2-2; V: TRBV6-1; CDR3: CASTQSGPDTGELFF; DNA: TGTGCCAGCACCCAAAGTGGACCCGACACCGGGGAGCTGTTTTTT
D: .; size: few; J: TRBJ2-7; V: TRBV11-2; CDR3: CASSPQVSSYEQYF; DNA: TGTGCCAGCAGCCCCCAAGTCAGCTCCTACGAGCAGTACTTC
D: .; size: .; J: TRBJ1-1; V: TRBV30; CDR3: CAWSTPRGMNTEAFF; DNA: TGTGCCTGGAGTACCCCAAGGGGAATGAACACTGAAGCTTTCTTT
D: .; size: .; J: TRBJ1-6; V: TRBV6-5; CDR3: CASSTRTGINSPLHF; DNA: TGTGCCAGCAGCACCCGTACAGGGATTAATTCACCCCTCCACTTT
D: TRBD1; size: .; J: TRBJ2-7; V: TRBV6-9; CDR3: CASMLRDSYEQYF; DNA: TGTGCCAGCATGCTCCGGGACAGCTACGAGCAGTACTTC
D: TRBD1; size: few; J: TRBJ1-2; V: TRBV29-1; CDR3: CSVAGQGAGYTF; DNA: TGCAGCGTTGCCGGACAGGGGGCTGGCTACACCTTC
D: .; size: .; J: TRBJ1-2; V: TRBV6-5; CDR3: CASSLGGGGYTF; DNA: TGTGCCAGCAGCCTGGGGGGGGGTGGCTACACCTTC
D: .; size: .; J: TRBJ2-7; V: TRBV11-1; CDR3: CASSSGDIYEQYF; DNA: TGTGCCAGCAGCTCGGGGGACATCTACGAGCAGTACTTC
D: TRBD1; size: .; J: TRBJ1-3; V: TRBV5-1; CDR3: CASSLFRGQGLRDTIYF; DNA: TGCGCCAGCAGCTTGTTTCGGGGACAGGGACTAAGGGACACCATATATTTT
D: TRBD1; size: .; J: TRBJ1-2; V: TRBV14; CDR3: CASSPKQGTLGGYTF; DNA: TGTGCCAGCAGCCCGAAACAGGGGACTCTCGGCGGCTACACCTTC
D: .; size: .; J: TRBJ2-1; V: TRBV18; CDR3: CASSLLSEGVGEQFF; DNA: TGTGCCAGCTCACTACTTAGCGAGGGCGTCGGGGAGCAGTTCTTC
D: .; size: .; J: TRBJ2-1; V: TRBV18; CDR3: CASSPQRDEQFF; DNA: TGTGCCAGCTCACCACAACGGGATGAGCAGTTCTTC
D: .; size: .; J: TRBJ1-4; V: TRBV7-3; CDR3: CASSLSGGRGEKLFF; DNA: TGTGCCAGCAGCTTATCGGGTGGGCGGGGAGAAAAACTGTTTTTT
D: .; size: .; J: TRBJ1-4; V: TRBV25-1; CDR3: CASFGEGGGEKLFF; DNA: TGTGCCAGCTTCGGGGAGGGTGGAGGTGAAAAACTGTTTTTT
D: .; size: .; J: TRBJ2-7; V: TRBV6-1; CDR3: CASSRERRANYEQYF; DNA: TGTGCCAGCAGCCGCGAACGTAGGGCCAACTACGAGCAGTACTTC
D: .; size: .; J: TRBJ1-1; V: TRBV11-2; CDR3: CASSPQVTEAFF; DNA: TGTGCCAGCAGCCCCCAAGTGACTGAAGCTTTCTTT
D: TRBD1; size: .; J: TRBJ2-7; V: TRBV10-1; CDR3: CASSESPGTGAYEQYF; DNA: TGCGCCAGCAGTGAGTCCCCCGGGACAGGGGCATACGAGCAGTACTTC
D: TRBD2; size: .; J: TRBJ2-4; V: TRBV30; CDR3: CAWSVASGGHIQYF; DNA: TGTGCCTGGAGTGTAGCCAGCGGGGGACACATTCAGTACTTC
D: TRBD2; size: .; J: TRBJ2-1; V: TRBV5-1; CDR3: CASSLPGLADPSYNEQFF; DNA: TGCGCCAGCAGCTTGCCGGGACTAGCAGACCCATCCTACAATGAGCAGTTCTTC
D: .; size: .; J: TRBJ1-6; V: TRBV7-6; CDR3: CASSLGRSNMINSPLHF; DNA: TGTGCCAGCAGCTTAGGCAGGTCGAATATGATTAATTCACCCCTCCACTTT
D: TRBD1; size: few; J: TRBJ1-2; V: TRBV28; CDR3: CATADRGYGYTF; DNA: TGTGCCACCGCGGACAGGGGGTATGGCTACACCTTC
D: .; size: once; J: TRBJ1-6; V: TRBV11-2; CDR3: CASSLRGSSYNSPLHF; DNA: TGTGCCAGCAGCTTACGAGGGAGCTCCTATAATTCACCCCTCCACTTT
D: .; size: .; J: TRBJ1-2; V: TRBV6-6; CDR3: CASSAPGEANYGYTF; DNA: TGTGCCAGCAGTGCTCCAGGGGAGGCTAACTATGGCTACACCTTC
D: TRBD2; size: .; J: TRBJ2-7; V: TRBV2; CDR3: CTSSLLAGGGYEQYF; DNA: TGTACCAGCAGCCTACTAGCGGGAGGGGGATACGAGCAGTACTTC
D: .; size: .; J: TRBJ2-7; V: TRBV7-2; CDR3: CASSPRNEQYF; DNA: TGTGCCAGCAGCCCCAGGAACGAGCAGTACTTC
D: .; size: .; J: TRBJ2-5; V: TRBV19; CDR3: CASSIVGVQETQYF; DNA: TGTGCCAGTAGTATAGTCGGGGTCCAAGAGACCCAGTACTTC
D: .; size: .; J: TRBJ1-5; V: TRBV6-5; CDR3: CASSSGRQSNQPQHF; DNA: TGTGCCAGCAGTTCGGGCCGCCAAAGCAATCAGCCCCAGCATTTT
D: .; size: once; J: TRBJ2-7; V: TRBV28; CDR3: CATTPGTHYEQYF; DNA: TGTGCCACCACACCCGGCACGCACTACGAGCAGTACTTC
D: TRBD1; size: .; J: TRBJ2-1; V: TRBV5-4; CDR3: CASSSPMTGHEQFF; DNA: TGTGCCAGCAGCTCTCCTATGACAGGGCATGAGCAGTTCTTC
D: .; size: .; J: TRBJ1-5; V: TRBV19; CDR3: CATREQLLSYGQPQHF; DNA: TGTGCCACGAGGGAACAGCTGCTCTCCTATGGTCAGCCCCAGCATTTT
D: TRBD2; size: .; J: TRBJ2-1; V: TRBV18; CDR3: CASSAGVHNEQFF; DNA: TGTGCCAGCTCAGCGGGAGTCCACAATGAGCAGTTCTTC
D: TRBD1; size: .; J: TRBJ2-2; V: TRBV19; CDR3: CASSIDRGSTGELFF; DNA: TGTGCCAGTAGTATCGACAGGGGTAGTACCGGGGAGCTGTTTTTT
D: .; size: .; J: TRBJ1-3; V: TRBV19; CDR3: CASSIQGIGGNTIYF; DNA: TGTGCCAGTAGTATACAGGGGATTGGAGGAAACACCATATATTTT
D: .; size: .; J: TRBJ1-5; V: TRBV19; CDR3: CASRLVASNQPQHF; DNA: TGTGCCAGTAGGCTGGTGGCTAGCAATCAGCCCCAGCATTTT
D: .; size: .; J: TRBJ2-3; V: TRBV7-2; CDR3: CASSLAGARTDTQYF; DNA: TGTGCCAGCAGCTTAGCGGGGGCCCGCACAGATACGCAGTATTTT
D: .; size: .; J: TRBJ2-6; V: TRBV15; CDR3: CATSLSDGGLTGANVLTF; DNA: TGTGCCACCAGCCTATCGGATGGGGGGCTCACTGGGGCCAACGTCCTGACTTTC
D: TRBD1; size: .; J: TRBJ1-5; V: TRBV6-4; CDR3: CATGTDYSNQPQHF; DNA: TGTGCCACCGGGACAGACTATAGCAATCAGCCCCAGCATTTT
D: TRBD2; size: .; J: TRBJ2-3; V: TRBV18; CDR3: CASSLLAGGPTDTQYF; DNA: TGTGCCAGCTCACTCTTAGCGGGGGGGCCCACAGATACGCAGTATTTT
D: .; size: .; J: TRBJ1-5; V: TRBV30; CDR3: CAWSLEDVFQPQHF; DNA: TGTGCCTGGAGCCTGGAGGATGTGTTTCAGCCCCAGCATTTT
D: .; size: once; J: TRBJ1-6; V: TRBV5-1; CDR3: CASSFQGSYNSPLHF; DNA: TGCGCCAGCAGCTTTCAGGGATCCTATAATTCACCCCTCCACTTT
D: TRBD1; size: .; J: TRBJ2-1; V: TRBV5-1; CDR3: CASSSGTGLYNEQFF; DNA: TGCGCCAGCAGTTCTGGGACAGGCCTCTACAATGAGCAGTTCTTC
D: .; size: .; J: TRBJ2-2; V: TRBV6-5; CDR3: CASRLAANTGELFF; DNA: TGTGCCAGCAGGTTAGCGGCCAACACCGGGGAGCTGTTTTTT
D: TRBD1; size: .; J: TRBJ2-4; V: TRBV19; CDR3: CARQGVLAKNIQYF; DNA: TGTGCCAGACAGGGGGTCCTAGCCAAAAACATTCAGTACTTC
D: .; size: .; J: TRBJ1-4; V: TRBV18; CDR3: CASSRGRNEKLFF; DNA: TGTGCCAGCTCACGGGGCAGGAATGAAAAACTGTTTTTT
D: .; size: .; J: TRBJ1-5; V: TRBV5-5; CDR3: CASSTGTQGNQPQHF; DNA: TGTGCCAGCAGCACCGGGACACAGGGTAATCAGCCCCAGCATTTT
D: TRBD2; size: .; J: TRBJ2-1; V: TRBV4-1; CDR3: CASSQAQRGGSYNEQFF; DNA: TGCGCCAGCAGCCAAGCCCAGCGGGGTGGTTCCTACAATGAGCAGTTCTTC
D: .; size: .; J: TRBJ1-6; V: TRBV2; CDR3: CASSQSQGPGADSPLHF; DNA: TGTGCCAGCAGCCAATCTCAGGGCCCAGGGGCGGATTCACCCCTCCACTTT
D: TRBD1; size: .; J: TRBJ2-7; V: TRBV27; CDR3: CASRRGTGLSLYEQYF; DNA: TGTGCCAGCAGACGGGGGACAGGGTTATCCCTCTACGAGCAGTACTTC